This T cell receptor (beta chain) stems from a study of blood T cell repertoires in COVID-19. Study details: Sites in the United States, Italy and Spain provided acute and convalescent COVID-19 samples. PBMCs, B-cell-depleted T cells, or T cells provided the cDNA or gDNA that made up the material.

V lost 3 bases to trimming and J lost 3 bases, with 20 bases between them. CDR1 is MGHDK and CDR2 is SYGVNS in the germline V gene. The CDR3 runs 17 residues. Original processing methods: The authors estimated nucleated cell counts from reference gene primer amplification. Libraries were prepared by immunoSEQ multiplex PCR; TCRdb keeps only in-frame clonotypes and omits some of them. The DNA gave D and trimming, while V, J and clone size come from that table. The sample consists of 65,000 to 85,000 clones, 79% of them appearing once. The chain employs TRBV25-1 and TRBJ1-1; D uncertain. Sequenced: peripheral blood. The source of this sequence is a woman older than 75 with active or convalescent COVID-19. Here the CDR3 DNA reads TGTGCCAGCAGTGATGAGGTTGACGGAGGGTTCGACACTGAAGCTTTCTTT. Protein sequence: CASSDEVDGGFDTEAFF.